Listed here are 30 T cell receptor beta chains from one sample, sequenced in a study of radiotherapy plus CTLA-4 blockade in lung cancer. Using immunoSEQ multiplex PCR, the repertoire was profiled, and TCRdb retains in-frame clones only, with some absent. Of about 32,000 clones listed, roughly 77% were seen once; the top ten hold around 23%. The specimen was peripheral blood, collected from a patient treated with radiotherapy plus ipilimumab. Every receptor here comes from a human donor with non-small cell lung cancer that progressed on radiotherapy plus ipilimumab.

The chain employs TRBV4-2 and TRBJ2-7, with 14 bases matching TRBD2. CDR1 is LGHNA and CDR2 is YNFKEQ in the germline V gene. CDR3 size: 18 residues. V gave up 4 bases and J gave up 2 bases; unmatched junction bases: 10. The CDR3 is CASSPLYGLAGGPYEQYF. As DNA, the CDR3 is TGTGCCAGCAGCCCGCTCTACGGACTAGCGGGGGGACCCTACGAGCAGTACTTC.

The chain is built from TRBV19 and TRBJ1-2; 8 bases are a match to TRBD1. This CDR3 is 13 amino acids long. With 9 bases clipped from V and 7 bases from J, the junction kept 10 bases outside the gene matches. CDR1 is LNHDA and CDR2 is SQIVND in the germline V gene (reference sequence). The CDR3 spells CASMDREWFGYTF. DNA for the CDR3: TGTGCCAGCATGGACAGGGAATGGTTTGGCTACACCTTC.

This clone has more than one count but fewer than ten. J is TRBJ2-7 and V is TRBV5-1, with a possible D match to TRBD2 (6 bases). CDR1 SGHRS and CDR2 YFSETQ come from the germline V gene. Trimming stripped 4 bases from V and 2 bases from J, with 19 bases between. The CDR3 sequence is 16 residues long. CDR3 sequence (DNA): TGCGCCAGCAGCCCCAGAGCCGGGGGAAGAACCTACGAGCAGTACTTC. It is translated as CASSPRAGGRTYEQYF.

The chain is built from TRBV6-5 and TRBJ1-1; TRBD1 matches at 9 bases. CDR3 length: 13 residues. Germline V CDR1 and CDR2: MNHEY, SVGAGI. V was clipped by 6 bases and J by 8 bases; unmatched bases: 7. The chain's CDR3 is CASSPRDREEAFF. The CDR3 nucleotides are TGTGCCAGCAGCCCCCGGGACAGGGAAGAAGCTTTCTTT.

This clone appeared a single time. The chain carries TRBV5-1 and TRBJ2-1, with 7 bases fitting TRBD1. J gave up 6 bases and V 1 base, and 10 bases lay outside the gene matches. CDR1 is SGHRS, CDR2 YFSETQ, per germline. This CDR3 is built from 16 residues. The CDR3 sequence: CASSLMQGDSGNEQFF. The DNA of the CDR3 is TGCGCCAGCAGCTTGATGCAGGGGGATTCGGGCAATGAGCAGTTCTTC. The full variable domain, rest sourced from reference TRBV5-1 and TRBJ2-1, is KAGVTQTPRYLIKTRGQQVTLSCSPISGHRSVSWYQQTPGQGLQFLFEYFSETQRNKGNFPGRFSGRQFSNSRSEMNVSTLELGDSALYLCASSLMQGDSGNEQFFGPGTRLTVL.

This clone appeared a few times. The rearrangement links TRBV5-1 to TRBJ2-2, with D maybe TRBD2 (6 bases). V lost 5 bases and J 6 bases, leaving 20 bases between the germline ends. The germline V gene encodes CDR1 SGHRS and CDR2 YFSETQ. The CDR3 length is 16 residues. The CDR3 region is CASSTLPGTQSGELFF. The DNA for the CDR3 is TGCGCCAGCAGTACTCTTCCCGGGACTCAGTCCGGGGAGCTGTTTTTT.

This clone has a single count. The rearrangement joins TRBV5-1 to TRBJ2-7; 9 positions match TRBD1. After removal of 4 bases from V and 2 bases from J, the junction contained 7 bases not matched to a gene. Germline V gene data show CDR1 as SGHRS and CDR2 as YFSETQ. The CDR3 sequence is 15 residues long. CDR3 DNA sequence: TGCGCCAGCAGCACACGACAGGGGGAGGCCTACGAGCAGTACTTC. As protein: CASSTRQGEAYEQYF.

The rearrangement joins TRBV6-5 to TRBJ1-2; D unclear. The CDR3 has 16 amino acids. Per the germline V gene, CDR1 is MNHEY and CDR2 is SVGAGI. Trimming took off 1 base at V and 2 bases at J, with 14 bases between the two ends. CDR3 sequence reads: CASSYFGDRRNYGYTF. Here the CDR3 DNA reads TGTGCCAGCAGTTACTTTGGGGATAGGAGGAACTATGGCTACACCTTC.

V usage is TRBV6-1 and J usage is TRBJ2-7; 11 bases map to TRBD2. The V and J ends lost 3 bases and 4 bases, in that order; junction bases with no gene match: 11. The length of the CDR3 is 17 residues. Germline CDR1 MNHNS, CDR2 SASEGT. This CDR3 is CASSDSGGAIGRYEQYF. For the CDR3, the DNA is TGTGCCAGCAGTGATAGCGGGGGGGCAATAGGGAGGTACGAGCAGTACTTC.

This rearrangement joins TRBV28 to TRBJ2-7; 9 positions match TRBD1. The CDR3 extends over 14 amino acids. Germline V gives CDR1 MDHEN, CDR2 SYDVKM. The junction had 9 bases not matched to a gene; V was cut back by 8 bases and J by 4 bases. The CDR3 sequence is CASGRTGGFYEQYF. The CDR3 DNA follows: TGTGCCAGCGGACGTACAGGGGGCTTTTACGAGCAGTACTTC.

The J gene is TRBJ1-2, the V gene TRBV19, with a tentative D call TRBD1 (6 bases). The germline V gene encodes CDR1 LNHDA and CDR2 SQIVND (reference sequence). There are 16 residues in the CDR3. The V and J ends lost 3 bases and 0 bases respectively, with 14 bases between them. CDR3 nucleotides: TGTGCCAGTAGTATCTCACTGGGGACAACTAACTATGGCTACACCTTC. This encodes CASSISLGTTNYGYTF.

The chain couples TRBV25-1 to TRBJ1-5; no reliable D call. This CDR3 has 14 residues. Germline V gives CDR1 MGHDK, CDR2 SYGVNS. The ends were cut back, 4 bases at V and 2 bases at J, with 9 bases in the middle. The CDR3 nucleotides are TGTGCCAGCAGTGGGGCAGTAGGCAATCAGCCCCAGCATTTT. Protein: CASSGAVGNQPQHF.

The chain employs TRBV21-1 and TRBJ2-1; the table's D call, TRBD2, has no DNA check behind it. TRBV21-1 is a known pseudogene. The CDR3 spans 13 residues. The CDR3 nucleotides are TGTGCCAGCAGCAGGGCCGGGAACAATGAGCAGTTCTTC. Translating it yields CASSRAGNNEQFF.

The CDR3 DNA follows: TGTGCCAGCAGAGAGACAGGGGCGCTGCCGGGGGAGCTGTTTTTT. As protein: CASRETGALPGELFF. The J gene is TRBJ2-2, the V gene TRBV6-1; 8 bases agree with TRBD1. CDR3 length equals 15 residues. Germline V gives CDR1 MNHNS, CDR2 SASEGT. The V and J ends lost 6 bases and 8 bases, in that order; junction bases with no gene match: 11.

The gene calls are TRBV20-1 and TRBJ1-2; no clear D. CDR3 length equals 10 residues. Germline values: CDR1 DFQATT, CDR2 SNEGSKA (reference sequence). V lost 3 bases, J lost 8 bases, and 7 bases lay in between. The CDR3 region has the DNA TGCAGTGCTAGTGAGGGAGGCTACACCTTC. This sequence encodes CSASEGGYTF.

V and J are TRBV7-9 and TRBJ2-3; D is ambiguous. Germline V gives CDR1 SEHNR, CDR2 FQNEAQ (reference sequence). V was trimmed by 5 bases and J by 9 bases, leaving 12 bases between them. This CDR3 is 12 amino acids long. DNA of the CDR3: TGTGCCAGCAGCCGAGACTCGCTAACGCAGTATTTT. Translating gives CASSRDSLTQYF.

V usage is TRBV28 and J usage is TRBJ1-2; TRBD1 might be the D (6 bases). Germline values: CDR1 MDHEN, CDR2 SYDVKM. The V end lost 6 bases, the J end lost 3 bases, and 8 bases lay between the germline ends. The CDR3 is 12 amino acids. The CDR3 region has the DNA TGTGCCAGCAGGCGACAGGACTATGGCTACACCTTC. This translates into CASRRQDYGYTF.

This chain links TRBV6-1 with TRBJ2-5; 7 positions agree with TRBD1. V gave up 10 bases and J gave up 7 bases; unmatched junction bases: 18. CDR1 and CDR2 from the germline V gene are MNHNS and SASEGT. This CDR3 spans 15 amino acids. The CDR3 DNA reads TGTGCCACCTCACAGATCCTGGACCCAGGGGGGACCCAGTACTTC. Its translation is CATSQILDPGGTQYF.

The chain carries TRBV7-9 and TRBJ1-5, with 9 bases aligning to TRBD1. The V segment lost 6 bases and the J segment 7 bases; nucleotides outside the gene matches: 7. CDR3 length: 14 amino acids. CDR1 is SEHNR and CDR2 is FQNEAQ in the germline V gene (reference sequence). The CDR3 loop is CASSPGQGHQPQHF. CDR3 sequence (DNA): TGTGCCAGCAGTCCGGGACAGGGCCACCAGCCCCAGCATTTT.

The chain is built from TRBV7-2 and TRBJ1-2; tentative D call: TRBD1 (6 bases). Germline assignment: CDR1 SGHTA and CDR2 FQGNSA. Trimming removed 5 bases from V and 4 bases from J, with 17 bases in between. This CDR3 region has 15 residues. For the CDR3, the DNA is TGTGCCAGCAGCCAGGCAACAGGGCAGAGCTATGGCTACACCTTC. Translation: CASSQATGQSYGYTF.

The chain has TRBV9 and TRBJ2-7; TRBD2 is a possible D gene (6 bases). V was clipped by 4 bases and J by 0 bases, with 17 bases between them. This CDR3 contains 16 residues. Per germline, CDR1 SGDLS and CDR2 YYNGEE. Here the CDR3 reads CASSLRGTAGSYEQYF. CDR3 DNA: TGTGCCAGCAGCCTTAGAGGGACTGCCGGCTCCTACGAGCAGTACTTC.

The chain links TRBV5-1 to TRBJ2-2; no definite D call. CDR1 SGHRS and CDR2 YFSETQ come from the germline V gene. V was cut by 0 bases and J by 9 bases, with 6 bases left in between. This CDR3 comprises 12 residues. The CDR3 sequence: CASSLGGRELFF. The CDR3 DNA is TGCGCCAGCAGCTTGGGAGGCCGGGAGCTGTTTTTT.

The chain uses TRBV7-2 and TRBJ1-2; D remains unclear. Deletions cut 0 bases from V and 3 bases from J, with 8 bases between. The CDR3 spans 14 residues. Germline-derived CDR1 and CDR2 are SGHTA and FQGNSA. The CDR3 here is CASSLAGRYYGYTF. For the CDR3, the DNA is TGTGCCAGCAGCTTAGCCGGCAGGTACTATGGCTACACCTTC.

This clone was seen a single time. J is TRBJ2-5 and V is TRBV7-2; a weak D match, TRBD2 (7 bases). The V and J ends lost 4 bases and 1 base respectively, with 16 bases between them. The CDR3 is made up of 16 amino acids. Per the germline V gene, CDR1 is SGHTA and CDR2 is FQGNSA. The CDR3 spells CASSSLGGGAQETQYF. For the CDR3, the DNA is TGTGCCAGCAGCTCGTTAGGAGGGGGGGCCCAAGAGACCCAGTACTTC.

This clone was counted once. The rearrangement links TRBV4-2 to TRBJ2-3; D is perhaps TRBD2 (6 bases). The CDR3 covers 16 residues. V lost 4 bases and J lost 0, with 14 bases in between. Germline CDR1 reads LGHNA; CDR2 reads YNFKEQ. The CDR3: CASSRRLDQSTDTQYF. The CDR3 DNA sequence: TGTGCCAGCAGCCGAAGACTAGACCAAAGCACAGATACGCAGTATTTT.

This clone appeared a single time. This rearrangement joins TRBV7-9 to TRBJ2-3, with a weak D call TRBD2 (6 bases). Germline assignment: CDR1 SEHNR and CDR2 FQNEAQ (reference sequence). Trimming removed 0 bases at V and 2 bases at J, with 21 bases between. This CDR3 has 19 amino acids. As DNA, the CDR3 is TGTGCCAGCAGCTTAGCCCTCTTCTCTGGCGGGGAGTACACAGATACGCAGTATTTT. Amino acid sequence: CASSLALFSGGEYTDTQYF.

The V gene is TRBV7-2, the J gene TRBJ1-1, with D unresolved. The CDR3 spans 11 residues. V lost 0 bases to trimming and J lost 11 bases, with 7 bases between them. CDR1 and CDR2 from the germline V gene are SGHTA and FQGNSA. The CDR3 DNA reads as TGTGCCAGCAGCTTAGCCTTGGCCGCTTTCTTT. It is translated as CASSLALAAFF. The variable domain in full, completed from reference TRBV7-2 and TRBJ1-1, reads GAGVSQSPSNKVTEKGKDVELRCDPISGHTALYWYRQSLGQGLEFLIYFQGNSAPDKSGLPSDRFSAERTGGSVSTLTIQRTQQEDSAVYLCASSLALAAFFGQGTRLTVV.

The chain joins TRBV5-1 to TRBJ2-1; TRBD1 matches at 7 bases. Looked up from germline, CDR1 is SGHRS and CDR2 is YFSETQ. With V trimmed by 7 bases and J by 8 bases, 9 bases remained unmatched. The CDR3 extends over 13 amino acids. CDR3: CASGYRGNDEQFF. DNA of the CDR3: TGCGCCAGCGGGTACAGGGGTAACGATGAGCAGTTCTTC.

The rearrangement joins TRBV18 to TRBJ1-1, with D tentatively TRBD1 (5 bases). The CDR3 loop spans 13 amino acids. Between the trimmed V and J ends, which lost 3 bases and 4 bases, there was a span of 9 bases. The germline gives CDR1 KGHSH, CDR2 LQKENI. The CDR3 DNA sequence: TGTGCCAGCTCACCTCAGGGTAGCACTGAAGCTTTCTTT. This codes for CASSPQGSTEAFF.

The CDR3 nucleotides read TGTGCCAGCAGCCAAGTGGTGGGACAGGGGGCGAACACCGGGGAGCTGTTTTTT. It codes for CASSQVVGQGANTGELFF. This chain connects TRBV4-2 to TRBJ2-2; 11 bases fit TRBD1. J lost 0 bases, V lost 1 base, and 4 bases had no gene match. The CDR3 is 18 amino acids. The germline V gene encodes CDR1 LGHNA and CDR2 YNFKEQ.